The 32 T cell receptor beta chains below were found in one sample sequenced in a study of OX40 agonist ivuxolimab in advanced cancers. Only in-frame clones appear in the TCRdb table, and some are missing; sequencing was by immunoSEQ multiplex PCR. The repertoire holds around 31,000 clones, with roughly 76% as singletons. Source: CD4+ or CD8+ T cells sorted from blood, taken in a trial of the OX40 agonist ivuxolimab. All receptors come from an adult with an advanced solid tumor such as melanoma, head and neck, liver or kidney cancer.

Here the CDR3 DNA reads TGTGCCAGCAGCTTCCGGACGGGGGACACCGGGGAGCTGTTTTTT. Amino acids: CASSFRTGDTGELFF. This chain joins TRBV13 and TRBJ2-2; a weak D match, TRBD2 (6 bases). CDR3 length: 15 residues. V lost 3 bases to trimming and J lost 3 bases, with 11 bases between them. Germline CDR1 is PRHDT and CDR2 is FYEKMQ (reference sequence).

The J gene is TRBJ1-6, the V gene TRBV19, with D tentatively TRBD1 (6 bases). This CDR3 is 14 amino acids long. The V gene lost 4 bases and the J gene lost 11 bases, with 15 bases spanning the gap. The germline gives CDR1 LNHDA, CDR2 SQIVND (reference sequence). CDR3 sequence (DNA): TGTGCCAGTAGTACGACCGGGACAAATGCACCCCTCCACTTT. This encodes CASSTTGTNAPLHF.

This sequence joins TRBV19 and TRBJ1-5; TRBD1 might be the D (6 bases). The germline V gene encodes CDR1 LNHDA and CDR2 SQIVND (reference sequence). Trimming removed 2 bases from V and 5 bases from J, with 13 bases in between. CDR3 size: 15 residues. CDR3 in DNA: TGTGCCAGTAGTATAAGGGGGATCCCCTATCAGCCCCAGCATTTT. Its protein product is CASSIRGIPYQPQHF.

This sequence joins TRBV7-2 and TRBJ1-3, with a weak D call TRBD1 (6 bases). V lost 10 bases and J lost 4, with 17 bases in between. Germline V gives CDR1 SGHTA, CDR2 FQGNSA. This CDR3 has 14 amino acids. This CDR3 is CATQEQGSGNTIYF. In nucleotides, the CDR3 is TGTGCCACCCAAGAACAGGGATCAGGAAACACCATATATTTT.

The rearrangement links TRBV6-6 to TRBJ2-7; D gene ambiguous. With 0 bases removed from V and 0 bases from J, the gap between germline ends came to 9 bases. This CDR3 has 15 amino acids. The V gene's germline CDR1 is MNHNY and CDR2 SVGAGI (reference sequence). The chain's CDR3 is CASSYSKQSSYEQYF. In nucleotides, the CDR3 is TGTGCCAGCAGTTACTCGAAACAGAGCTCCTACGAGCAGTACTTC.

The CDR3 here is CASSPDPPSNQPQHF. CDR3 sequence (DNA): TGTGCCAGCAGTCCGGATCCGCCTAGCAATCAGCCCCAGCATTTT. This chain connects TRBV2 to TRBJ1-5; D is ambiguous. CDR1 and CDR2 from the germline V gene are SNHLY and FYNNEI. V dropped 5 bases and J dropped 0 bases, with 11 bases sitting between them. The CDR3 consists of 15 residues.

V is TRBV11-2 and J is TRBJ1-4; D is perhaps TRBD1 (6 bases). Trimming shortened V by 5 bases and J by 0 bases, and 13 bases separated the two germline ends. CDR1 and CDR2 (germline): SGHAT, FQNNGV. There are 16 residues in the CDR3. The CDR3 DNA follows: TGTGCCAGCAGCGCAACACAGGGAGCAACTAATGAAAAACTGTTTTTT. Its translation is CASSATQGATNEKLFF.

The chain is built from TRBV10-1 and TRBJ1-2; possibly TRBD1 for D (6 bases). Trimming removed 5 bases at V and 7 bases at J, with 11 bases between. The CDR3 contains 12 residues. Germline-derived CDR1 and CDR2 are WNHNN and SYGVQD (reference sequence). DNA for the CDR3: TGCGCCAGCAGTACAGGGCCGGCTGGCTACACCTTC. The encoded protein is CASSTGPAGYTF.

This chain joins TRBV19 and TRBJ1-2; no firm D call. Germline loops: CDR1 LNHDA, CDR2 SQIVND (reference sequence). Trimming pared 0 bases from V and 6 bases from J, leaving 11 bases between. This CDR3 region has 14 residues. This CDR3 reads CASSIDMAGDGYTF. The CDR3 bases are TGTGCCAGTAGTATAGATATGGCCGGGGATGGCTACACCTTC.

The chain joins TRBV7-2 to TRBJ1-1; 9 nucleotides match TRBD1. The CDR3 consists of 13 residues. CDR1 and CDR2 from the germline V gene are SGHTA and FQGNSA. The V and J ends lost 5 bases and 12 bases, in that order; junction bases with no gene match: 10. CDR3 in amino acids: CASSTHRDRVTFF. For the CDR3, the DNA is TGTGCCAGCAGCACGCACCGGGACAGGGTAACTTTCTTT. The whole variable domain, filled in from reference TRBV7-2 and TRBJ1-1, reads GAGVSQSPSNKVTEKGKDVELRCDPISGHTALYWYRQSLGQGLEFLIYFQGNSAPDKSGLPSDRFSAERTGGSVSTLTIQRTQQEDSAVYLCASSTHRDRVTFFGQGTRLTVV.

This sequence joins TRBV2 and TRBJ2-1; D may be TRBD1 or TRBD2 (5 bases each). Trimming shortened V by 6 bases and J by 10 bases, and 10 bases separated the two germline ends. CDR3 length: 11 residues. Germline V gene lookup returns CDR1 SNHLY and CDR2 FYNNEI. This CDR3 is CASRGVREQFF. CDR3 DNA: TGTGCCAGCAGGGGGGTGAGGGAGCAGTTCTTC.

The chain links TRBV27 to TRBJ1-2; TRBD1 matches at 8 bases. The CDR3 is 15 amino acids. Trimming removed 5 bases from V and 4 bases from J; junction bases left unmatched: 9. Germline CDR1 and CDR2: MNHEY and SMNVEV (reference sequence). In nucleotides, the CDR3 is TGTGCCAGCAGTCGGGGGACAGGTATCACCTATGGCTACACCTTC. The encoded protein is CASSRGTGITYGYTF.

This chain connects TRBV5-1 to TRBJ2-5; 8 bases are shared with TRBD2. V gave up 0 bases and J gave up 5 bases; unmatched junction bases: 9. The CDR3 consists of 16 residues. Germline V lookup: CDR1 SGHRS, CDR2 YFSETQ. CDR3 region: CASSLGAGVRGETQYF. DNA for the CDR3: TGCGCCAGCAGCTTGGGAGCGGGAGTAAGGGGGGAGACCCAGTACTTC.

The chain combines TRBV5-1 with TRBJ1-6; 8 nucleotides align to TRBD1. The CDR3 consists of 17 residues. The ends lost 4 bases at V and 0 bases at J; junction bases unmatched: 6. The germline V gene has CDR1 SGHRS and CDR2 YFSETQ. Written as DNA, the CDR3 is TGCGCCAGCAGCGTGGGACAGGCGAGCTCCTATAATTCACCCCTCCACTTT. Protein sequence: CASSVGQASSYNSPLHF.

The chain combines TRBV7-8 with TRBJ2-1, with 12 bases that match TRBD2. The CDR3 is 20 amino acids. Germline CDR1 and CDR2: SGHVS and FQNEAQ. J lost 0 bases, V lost 3 bases, and 12 bases had no gene match. The CDR3 region has the DNA TGTGCCAGCAGCTTCAGGCGGCTAGCGGGAGGGCCCAGCTCCTACAATGAGCAGTTCTTC. It is translated as CASSFRRLAGGPSSYNEQFF.

V gene TRBV27 combines with J gene TRBJ1-6; 7 positions agree with TRBD1. The CDR3 covers 15 residues. Germline lookup yields CDR1 MNHEY and CDR2 SMNVEV (reference sequence). After removal of 2 bases from V and 8 bases from J, the junction contained 6 bases not matched to a gene. CDR3 sequence: CASSLEGATYSPLHF. The CDR3 DNA follows: TGTGCCAGCAGTTTAGAGGGGGCAACGTATTCACCCCTCCACTTT.

CDR3 DNA: TGTGCCACCAGCAGAGGCGCTGGGGCAGGGGAAGAGACCCAGTACTTC. Its protein is CATSRGAGAGEETQYF. The gene calls are TRBV15 and TRBJ2-5; tentative D call: TRBD1 (6 bases). Trimming took 1 base from V and 3 from J, leaving 15 bases between them. Germline CDR1 is LNHNV and CDR2 is YYDKDF (reference sequence). This CDR3 contains 16 residues.

The gene calls are TRBV9 and TRBJ2-3, with 11 bases aligning to TRBD2. The CDR3 runs 15 residues. Per germline, CDR1 SGDLS and CDR2 YYNGEE. The V gene end was trimmed by 1 base and the J gene end by 6 bases; junction bases not matched to a gene: 4. CDR3 region: CASSVLAGGLDTQYF. The CDR3 nucleotides are TGTGCCAGCAGCGTATTAGCGGGAGGGCTCGATACGCAGTATTTT. The variable domain in full, completed from reference TRBV9 and TRBJ2-3, reads DSGVTQTPKHLITATGQRVTLRCSPRSGDLSVYWYQQSLDQGLQFLIQYYNGEERAKGNILERFSAQQFPDLHSELNLSSLELGDSALYFCASSVLAGGLDTQYFGPGTRLTVL.

The sample holds a few counts of this clone. The missing conserved phenylalanine or tryptophan at the end of this CDR3 makes a read error likely. Because the CDR3's place on the DNA is in doubt, the DNA is left out and the CDR3 is given as listed by TCRdb. J is TRBJ2-6 and V is TRBV7-4. From its first to its last residue, the CDR3 has 12 amino acids. Germline loops: CDR1 SGHVT, CDR2 SQSDAQ. CDR3 amino acids: CASSVIHSAHKV.

The J gene is TRBJ2-5, the V gene TRBV19; D not certain. Trimming stripped 5 bases from V and 5 bases from J, with 12 bases between. The length of the CDR3 is 13 residues. CDR1 and CDR2 (germline): LNHDA, SQIVND (reference sequence). The CDR3 bases are TGTGCCAGTAGTCCTAGGACCGGGGAGACCCAGTACTTC. Protein sequence: CASSPRTGETQYF.

V and J are TRBV7-9 and TRBJ1-6, with 9 bases that match TRBD1. With V trimmed by 5 bases and J by 11 bases, 10 bases remained unmatched. Germline-derived CDR1 and CDR2 are SEHNR and FQNEAQ (reference sequence). The CDR3 contains 15 residues. The CDR3 DNA reads TGTGCCAGCAGCATCGCCGGGACAGGGCTGACACCCCTCCACTTT. Amino acid sequence: CASSIAGTGLTPLHF.

The chain links TRBV9 to TRBJ2-1; 8 bases are a match to TRBD2. Trimming removed 4 bases from V and 10 bases from J; junction bases left unmatched: 7. The CDR3 contains 13 residues. Germline CDR1 SGDLS, CDR2 YYNGEE. The CDR3 DNA is TGTGCCAGCAGCTTGACCGGGGGGGCCGAGCAGTTCTTC. Translation gives CASSLTGGAEQFF.

This clone has just one count. The chain joins TRBV4-3 to TRBJ1-2, with D possibly TRBD1 on 5 matching bases. Germline V lookup: CDR1 LGHNA, CDR2 YSLEER. The V gene lost 0 bases and the J gene lost 4 bases, with 9 bases spanning the gap. The CDR3 contains 14 residues. The CDR3 DNA sequence: TGCGCCAGCAGCCAAGATCAGAGGGGCTATGGCTACACCTTC. It encodes CASSQDQRGYGYTF.

The chain employs TRBV28 and TRBJ2-7; the D is unclear. This CDR3 has 15 residues. The germline gives CDR1 MDHEN, CDR2 SYDVKM. The V gene lost 7 bases and the J gene lost 2 bases, with 18 bases spanning the gap. CDR3 bases: TGTGCCAGCACCTCTGAACTTGACAATGCCTACGAGCAGTACTTC. Protein product: CASTSELDNAYEQYF.

The V and J genes are TRBV11-2 and TRBJ1-2; no definite D call. Germline V gene data show CDR1 as SGHAT and CDR2 as FQNNGV. Trimming cost V 3 bases and J 5 bases, with 13 bases left between them. The CDR3 totals 14 residues. The DNA for the CDR3 is TGTGCCAGCAGCTTTAACGTCAGAGTGTATGGCTACACCTTC. Its translation: CASSFNVRVYGYTF.

CDR3: CASSREPTTLNTEAFF. CDR3 sequence (DNA): TGCGCCAGCAGCCGGGAGCCAACTACTTTGAACACTGAAGCTTTCTTT. The chain uses TRBV5-1 and TRBJ1-1; D unclear. Trimming pared 4 bases from V and 0 bases from J, leaving 16 bases between. Germline V lookup: CDR1 SGHRS, CDR2 YFSETQ. The length of the CDR3 is 16 residues.

The rearrangement joins TRBV28 to TRBJ2-5, with unresolved D. The germline V and J ends were trimmed by 5 bases and 6 bases, with 13 bases remaining between them. The CDR3 is 13 amino acids. Germline-derived CDR1 and CDR2 are MDHEN and SYDVKM. CDR3 coding DNA: TGTGCCAGCAGTATACCCAGCGTGAAGACCCAGTACTTC. This codes for CASSIPSVKTQYF.

The chain combines TRBV11-2 with TRBJ2-3, with D unresolved. Trimming removed 4 bases from V and 6 bases from J, with 14 bases in between. From germline, CDR1 is SGHAT and CDR2 FQNNGV. The CDR3 has 14 amino acids. In DNA, the CDR3 is TGTGCCAGCAGCTCCCGGCCCCTCTCCGATACGCAGTATTTT. Translating gives CASSSRPLSDTQYF. Based on the CDR3 plus reference TRBV11-2 and TRBJ2-3, the full variable domain is EAGVAQSPRYKIIEKRQSVAFWCNPISGHATLYWYQQILGQGPKLLIQFQNNGVVDDSQLPKDRFSAERLKGVDSTLKIQPAKLEDSAVYLCASSSRPLSDTQYFGPGTRLTVL.

The J gene is TRBJ1-1, the V gene TRBV4-3; tentatively, D is TRBD1 (5 bases). This CDR3 spans 13 amino acids. Trimming removed 3 bases at V and 7 bases at J, with 12 bases between. CDR1 and CDR2 (germline): LGHNA, YSLEER. In DNA, the CDR3 is TGCGCCAGCAGCCATAGAGACAGTCTTGAAGCTTTCTTT. Its protein product is CASSHRDSLEAFF.

The chain has TRBV7-8 and TRBJ1-2; a weak D match, TRBD1 (5 bases). V was shortened by 2 bases and J by 4 bases, with 17 bases between the two germline ends. Germline CDR1 SGHVS, CDR2 FQNEAQ. This CDR3 contains 16 residues. The CDR3 nucleotides are TGTGCCAGCAGCTTACTAACGCGGGGGTCGAGCTATGGCTACACCTTC. Protein product: CASSLLTRGSSYGYTF.

The chain employs TRBV19 and TRBJ1-5, with D tentatively TRBD1 (5 bases). The V end lost 4 bases, the J end lost 2 bases, and 15 bases lay between the germline ends. This CDR3 has 16 residues. The V gene's germline CDR1 is LNHDA and CDR2 SQIVND (reference sequence). The CDR3 DNA reads as TGTGCCAGTAGTAAGGGGAGACAGCAAGGCAATCAGCCCCAGCATTTT. It translates to CASSKGRQQGNQPQHF.

Here the CDR3 reads CASSLRASGNTIYF. CDR3 DNA: TGTGCCAGCAGCTTAAGGGCTTCCGGAAACACCATATATTTT. V and J are TRBV11-1 and TRBJ1-3; no reliable D call. Looked up from germline, CDR1 is SGHAT and CDR2 is FQDESV (reference sequence). The ends were cut back, 2 bases at V and 4 bases at J, with 9 bases in the middle. This CDR3 has 14 residues.